This TCR beta chain derives from a study of cytomegalovirus exposure and HLA in healthy donors. Regarding the study as a whole: It was shown in a later analysis that HLA-associated TCR beta chains were more clonally expanded than other, equally common chains.

Notes on this clone: The antigen is not known.

Unmatched junction bases numbered 13, after V lost 9 bases and J lost 3 bases. The CDR3 length is 15 residues. Primers for the PCR totalled 60 Vbeta and 13 Jbeta. TCRdb's copy holds only in-frame clones and misses some; the assay was immunoSEQ multiplex PCR. In the table there are some 110,000 clones, over 70% of which are singletons. This TCR derives from a woman aged 45-59 years in good health and CMV-seropositive. V and J are TRBV6-7 and TRBJ1-2; 7 bases fit TRBD1. TRBV6-7 carries the ORF label, with uncertain function. Sequenced sample: PBMCs. Here the CDR3 DNA reads TGTGCCAGAATCGACAGGGTCGGTCCGGACTATGGCTACACCTTC. The encoded protein is CARIDRVGPDYGYTF.